The 17 T cell receptor beta chains reported below all come from one sample, sequenced in a study of blood T cell repertoires in COVID-19. Method: immunoSEQ multiplex PCR; TCRdb's copy keeps in-frame clones and lacks some. This sample has fewer than 500,000 clones, with roughly 89% found just once. Sequenced material: peripheral blood. The receptor set was obtained from a woman in her twenties or thirties with acute or convalescent COVID-19.

The V call is TRBV11-2, the J call TRBJ2-7; 12 bases fit TRBD2. Germline assignment: CDR1 SGHAT and CDR2 FQNNGV. The trim removed 3 bases at V and 7 bases at J, leaving 10 bases unmatched. The CDR3 sequence is 16 residues long. This CDR3 is CASSFPGLAGYVEQYF. DNA for the CDR3: TGTGCCAGCAGCTTCCCCGGACTAGCGGGGTACGTTGAGCAGTACTTC.

This clone occurred once. This chain links TRBV6-5 with TRBJ1-5; D may be TRBD1 (6 bases). Germline V gene data show CDR1 as MNHEY and CDR2 as SVGAGI. This CDR3 contains 14 residues. V was shortened by 5 bases and J by 6 bases, with 14 bases between the two germline ends. CDR3 DNA: TGTGCCAGCAGTCCTAGGACAGCCACTCAGCCCCAGCATTTT. Translation: CASSPRTATQPQHF.

This chain joins TRBV5-5 and TRBJ1-2; D remains unclear. This CDR3 is built from 12 residues. Trimming shortened V by 3 bases and J by 4 bases, and 7 bases separated the two germline ends. The germline gives CDR1 SGHKS, CDR2 YYEKEE (reference sequence). The CDR3 loop reads CASSSSAYGYTF. CDR3 coding DNA: TGTGCCAGCAGCTCGAGTGCCTATGGCTACACCTTC.

This rearrangement joins TRBV9 to TRBJ2-7; 7 bases agree with TRBD1. Germline V CDR1 and CDR2: SGDLS, YYNGEE. This CDR3 contains 16 residues. Trimming at V came to 3 bases and at J to 4 bases, leaving 13 bases not matched to a gene. This chain's CDR3 is CASSDPRQGGRYEQYF. CDR3 DNA: TGTGCCAGCAGCGACCCAAGACAGGGTGGAAGGTACGAGCAGTACTTC.

The chain is built from TRBV3-1 (or the pseudogene TRBV3-2) and TRBJ2-1; D uncertain. Between the trimmed V and J ends, which lost 1 base and 5 bases, there was a span of 6 bases. Germline CDR1 is LGHDT and CDR2 is YNNKEL (reference sequence). This CDR3 spans 13 amino acids. The CDR3 DNA follows: TGTGCCAGCAGCCAAGGCCGAGACAATGAGCAGTTCTTC. Its protein product is CASSQGRDNEQFF.

CDR3 residues: CASSPGTGGGGYTF. The CDR3 DNA sequence: TGTGCCAGCAGCCCCGGGACAGGGGGCGGTGGCTACACCTTC. This chain links TRBV7-3 with TRBJ1-2; 12 nucleotides match TRBD1. CDR1 SGHTA and CDR2 FQGTGA come from the germline V gene. The CDR3 totals 14 residues. The V gene end was trimmed by 5 bases and the J gene end by 7 bases; junction bases not matched to a gene: 5. Full variable domain (outside the CDR3, taken from reference TRBV7-3 and TRBJ1-2): GAGVSQTPSNKVTEKGKYVELRCDPISGHTALYWYRQSLGQGPEFLIYFQGTGAADDSGLPNDRFFAVRPEGSVSTLKIQRTERGDSAVYLCASSPGTGGGGYTFGSGTRLTVV.

V usage is TRBV29-1 and J usage is TRBJ1-3, with a possible D match to TRBD1 (5 bases). Trimming left V 6 bases short and J 2 bases short, with 14 bases between. This CDR3 comprises 14 residues. Germline CDR1 is SQVTM and CDR2 is ANQGSEA. The CDR3 loop is CSVSGSIPGNTIYF. In DNA form, the CDR3 reads TGCAGCGTGTCAGGGTCGATTCCTGGAAACACCATATATTTT.

In this sample, this clone turned up once. This sequence joins TRBV30 and TRBJ1-1, with 9 positions matching TRBD1. Per germline, CDR1 GTSNPN and CDR2 SVGIG (reference sequence). The V and J ends lost 0 bases and 0 bases, in that order; junction bases with no gene match: 8. The CDR3 is made up of 17 amino acids. This CDR3 is CAWSVQGAIRMNTEAFF. The CDR3 DNA is TGTGCCTGGAGTGTACAGGGGGCAATTCGGATGAACACTGAAGCTTTCTTT.

The rearrangement links TRBV6-5 to TRBJ1-1; 10 bases line up with TRBD1. Germline V gene data show CDR1 as MNHEY and CDR2 as SVGAGI. The CDR3 loop spans 14 amino acids. V shed 6 bases and J 2 bases; nucleotides not matched to a gene: 3. CDR3 residues: CASRDRGRNTEAFF. CDR3 nucleotides: TGTGCCAGCAGAGACAGGGGGCGTAACACTGAAGCTTTCTTT.

V usage is TRBV11-2 and J usage is TRBJ2-5; TRBD1 agrees at 7 bases. This CDR3 contains 14 residues. Germline V gives CDR1 SGHAT, CDR2 FQNNGV. Unmatched junction bases numbered 4, after V lost 4 bases and J lost 2 bases. The CDR3 DNA reads TGTGCCAGCAGCTCGACAGGGCTACAAGAGACCCAGTACTTC. Translated, it gives CASSSTGLQETQYF.

J is TRBJ2-2 and V is TRBV7-9; the match to TRBD2 covers 10 bases. Trimming removed 3 bases from V and 4 bases from J; junction bases left unmatched: 5. CDR1 SEHNR and CDR2 FQNEAQ come from the germline V gene (reference sequence). This CDR3 is built from 16 residues. The chain's CDR3 is CASSLLAGAVTGELFF. For the CDR3, the DNA is TGTGCCAGCAGCTTGCTAGCGGGGGCCGTCACCGGGGAGCTGTTTTTT.

There are a few counts of this clone. The chain is built from TRBV30 and TRBJ2-6, with 12 bases lining up with TRBD2. V was clipped by 1 base and J by 0 bases; unmatched bases: 1. CDR1 is GTSNPN, CDR2 SVGIG, per germline (reference sequence). The CDR3 has 17 amino acids. CDR3 loop: CAWSGLAGASGANVLTF. The CDR3 nucleotides read TGTGCCTGGAGTGGACTAGCGGGGGCCTCTGGGGCCAACGTCCTGACTTTC. The complete variable domain, with remaining parts taken from reference TRBV30 and TRBJ2-6, reads SQTIHQWPATLVQPVGSPLSLECTVEGTSNPNLYWYRQAAGRGLQLLFYSVGIGQISSEVPQNLSASRPQDRQFILSSKKLLLSDSGFYLCAWSGLAGASGANVLTFGAGSRLTVL.

The V and J genes are TRBV7-2 and TRBJ2-2; D is possibly TRBD2 (5 bases). This CDR3 comprises 16 residues. Germline V gene data show CDR1 as SGHTA and CDR2 as FQGNSA. V was shortened by 6 bases and J by 2 bases, with 16 bases between the two germline ends. This chain's CDR3 is CASSSVGRFNTGELFF. The CDR3 DNA follows: TGTGCCAGCAGTTCCGTGGGGAGATTTAACACCGGGGAGCTGTTTTTT.

The chain combines TRBV5-4 with TRBJ2-1, with TRBD2 matching over 8 bases. Germline V CDR1 and CDR2: SGHNT, YYREEE (reference sequence). CDR3 length: 16 residues. The ends lost 2 bases at V and 0 bases at J; junction bases unmatched: 4. The CDR3 loop is CASSLLAGSSYNEQFF. Here the CDR3 DNA reads TGTGCCAGCAGCTTATTAGCGGGGAGCTCCTACAATGAGCAGTTCTTC.

The chain is built from TRBV6-2 or TRBV6-3 and TRBJ1-5; D is perhaps TRBD1 (6 bases). The V end lost 2 bases, the J end lost 0 bases, and 17 bases lay between the germline ends. The CDR3 spans 18 residues. CDR1 and CDR2 (germline): MNHEY, SVGEGT. CDR3 sequence reads: CASSYDGDTPYSNQPQHF. The DNA for the CDR3 is TGTGCCAGCAGTTACGATGGGGACACCCCTTATAGCAATCAGCCCCAGCATTTT.

The V and J genes are TRBV19 and TRBJ2-7; tentative D call: TRBD1 (5 bases). The CDR3 has 15 amino acids. Germline values: CDR1 LNHDA, CDR2 SQIVND (reference sequence). V was pared by 5 bases and J by 6 bases, with 20 bases between. This CDR3 is CASSRFPSGLGEQYF. The CDR3 region has the DNA TGTGCCAGTAGTCGATTCCCCTCAGGGTTGGGCGAGCAGTACTTC.

This clone has a count of ten or more. The chain employs TRBV5-4 and TRBJ2-4; TRBD2 is a possible D gene (7 bases). Germline assignment: CDR1 SGHNT and CDR2 YYREEE (reference sequence). CDR3 length: 14 amino acids. V lost 0 bases and J lost 8, with 12 bases in between. CDR3 region: CASSLEGGGDIQYF. The DNA of the CDR3 is TGTGCCAGCAGCTTGGAGGGGGGGGGCGACATTCAGTACTTC.